The 16 T cell receptor beta chains reported below all come from one sample, sequenced in a study of control samples from healthy donors and cancer patients (dated by TCRdb to about 2020). Library creation used the immunoSEQ multiplex PCR assay. This immuneACCESS table, as held by TCRdb, lists in-frame sequences with V and J called but not all clones. Of the missing ones, under half trace to an unresolved V gene in checked studies; the others have no known cause. The sample yields some 120,000 clones; approximately 92% were counted once. The top ten clones comprise 2% to 2.5% of the sample. The sequencing input was blood. Receptor source: a man between 18 and 29 years old in good health.

CDR3 residues: CASSQDLFSGNTIYF. As DNA, the CDR3 is TGCGCCAGCAGCCAAGACTTGTTCTCTGGAAACACCATATATTTT. This chain uses TRBV4-3 with TRBJ1-3; D unclear. Looked up from germline, CDR1 is LGHNA and CDR2 is YSLEER. The length of the CDR3 is 15 residues. With 0 bases removed from V and 0 bases from J, the gap between germline ends came to 6 bases.

The chain joins TRBV28 to TRBJ1-5; D is unresolved. The V gene lost 2 bases and the J gene lost 4 bases, with 6 bases spanning the gap. The length of the CDR3 is 13 residues. CDR1 and CDR2 from the germline V gene are MDHEN and SYDVKM. CDR3 bases: TGTGCCAGCAGTTTACCGGGTAATCAGCCCCAGCATTTT. This translates into CASSLPGNQPQHF.

The table lists this clone with a count of one. V is TRBV15 and J is TRBJ1-5; D call uncertain. This CDR3 comprises 15 residues. Germline V lookup: CDR1 LNHNV, CDR2 YYDKDF (reference sequence). V lost 3 bases and J 1 base, leaving 10 bases between the germline ends. The CDR3 protein is CATSSERASNQPQHF. The CDR3 DNA reads as TGTGCCACCAGCAGCGAGAGGGCGAGCAATCAGCCCCAGCATTTT.

V usage is TRBV4-1 and J usage is TRBJ2-2, with 11 bases identical to TRBD1. CDR3 length: 15 amino acids. Germline V gives CDR1 MGHRA, CDR2 YSYEKL. V was pared by 4 bases and J by 8 bases, with 6 bases of the junction left unmatched. In DNA, the CDR3 is TGCGCCAGCAGCCGAGGGGGACAGGGGGTAGGGGAGCTGTTTTTT. It encodes CASSRGGQGVGELFF.

In its sample, this clone was seen once. The V call is TRBV18, the J call TRBJ2-1; perhaps TRBD2 as D (6 bases). This CDR3 spans 15 amino acids. Trimming cost V 2 bases and J 7 bases, with 15 bases left between them. CDR1 is KGHSH, CDR2 LQKENI, per germline. The DNA of the CDR3 is TGTGCCAGCTCACCAAAGAGCATTCTAGCGAATGAGCAGTTCTTC. Amino acids: CASSPKSILANEQFF.

The rearrangement uses TRBV5-4 and TRBJ2-7, with 8 bases fitting TRBD1. Germline-derived CDR1 and CDR2 are SGHNT and YYREEE (reference sequence). The V and J ends lost 4 bases and 0 bases, in that order; junction bases with no gene match: 3. The CDR3 loop spans 14 amino acids. This CDR3 is CASSQGQGSYEQYF. DNA for the CDR3: TGTGCCAGCAGCCAAGGACAGGGCTCCTACGAGCAGTACTTC.

V gene TRBV5-1 combines with J gene TRBJ1-1, with 7 bases aligning to TRBD1. V lost 5 bases, J lost 2 bases, and 6 bases stayed unmatched. Germline loops: CDR1 SGHRS, CDR2 YFSETQ. CDR3 length: 14 residues. The CDR3 nucleotides read TGCGCCAGCAGACCACAGGGGTTAAACACTGAAGCTTTCTTT. Protein product: CASRPQGLNTEAFF.

The V and J genes are TRBV3-1 (or the pseudogene TRBV3-2) and TRBJ2-7; TRBD2 aligns across 9 bases. Germline-derived CDR1 and CDR2 are LGHDT and YNNKEL (reference sequence). Trimming took 5 bases from V and 5 from J; bases not matched to a gene: 4. There are 13 residues in the CDR3. CDR3 protein: CASSKAGGDEQYV. CDR3 bases: TGTGCCAGCAGCAAGGCGGGAGGGGACGAGCAGTACGTC.

This clone was observed once. The chain recombines TRBV3-1 (or the pseudogene TRBV3-2) with TRBJ1-3, with D tentatively TRBD1 (5 bases). This CDR3 is 14 amino acids long. The germline V and J ends were trimmed by 0 bases and 5 bases, with 8 bases remaining between them. Germline-derived CDR1 and CDR2 are LGHDT and YNNKEL (reference sequence). The CDR3 region has the DNA TGTGCCAGCAGCCAAGATGGGGGAAGAAACACCATATATTTT. As protein: CASSQDGGRNTIYF.

The chain recombines TRBV5-4 with TRBJ2-3; D uncertain. This CDR3 has 14 amino acids. Germline CDR1 and CDR2: SGHNT and YYREEE (reference sequence). Between the trimmed V and J ends, which lost 2 bases and 4 bases, there was a span of 11 bases. CDR3 protein: CASSFWSSADTQYF. CDR3 nucleotide sequence: TGTGCCAGCAGCTTTTGGAGCTCAGCAGATACGCAGTATTTT.

The rearrangement joins TRBV27 to TRBJ2-7; 7 bases line up with TRBD2. Germline loops: CDR1 MNHEY, CDR2 SMNVEV (reference sequence). Trimming cost V 0 bases and J 3 bases; bases outside gene matches: 2. This CDR3 contains 14 residues. In nucleotides, the CDR3 is TGTGCCAGCAGTTTATCCGCTAGCGGCTACGAGCAGTACGTC. Amino acid sequence: CASSLSASGYEQYV.

The chain carries TRBV7-8 and TRBJ2-1; D gene uncertain. V gave up 3 bases and J gave up 0 bases, with 12 bases separating them. CDR1 and CDR2 (germline): SGHVS, FQNEAQ. CDR3 size: 16 residues. The CDR3 loop is CASSFSFVGSYNEQFF. CDR3 in DNA: TGTGCCAGCAGCTTTTCTTTTGTGGGCTCCTACAATGAGCAGTTCTTC.

The gene calls are TRBV5-1 and TRBJ2-5; TRBD2 agrees at 9 bases. The CDR3 has 14 amino acids. V dropped 3 bases and J dropped 4; count of bases not matched to a gene: 4. Germline V gene sequence: CDR1 SGHRS, CDR2 YFSETQ. The CDR3 DNA sequence: TGCGCCAGCAGCTCAGGACTAGCGAGAGAGACCCAGTACTTC. Translated, it gives CASSSGLARETQYF.

Written as DNA, the CDR3 is TGTGCCAGCAGTTCGGGGGGCCGCTCTGGAAACACCATATATTTT. Its protein product is CASSSGGRSGNTIYF. This rearrangement joins TRBV3-1 (or the pseudogene TRBV3-2) to TRBJ1-3, with a possible D match to TRBD1 (6 bases). Per the germline V gene, CDR1 is LGHDT and CDR2 is YNNKEL (reference sequence). Trimming took 6 bases from V and 0 from J, leaving 12 bases between them. The CDR3 spans 15 residues.

The genes are TRBV5-1 and TRBJ1-1, with 8 bases matching TRBD1. The germline gives CDR1 SGHRS, CDR2 YFSETQ. J lost 2 bases, V lost 4 bases, and 4 bases had no gene match. CDR3 length equals 14 residues. In DNA form, the CDR3 reads TGCGCCAGCAGCCCGGGACAGGATAACACTGAAGCTTTCTTT. This translates into CASSPGQDNTEAFF.

This chain connects TRBV30 to TRBJ1-2, with TRBD1 identical over 8 bases. The CDR3 has 11 residues. Trimming cost V 5 bases and J 8 bases; bases outside gene matches: 4. Germline loops: CDR1 GTSNPN, CDR2 SVGIG (reference sequence). CDR3 sequence: CAWQGARGYTF. The CDR3 bases are TGTGCCTGGCAGGGGGCTCGGGGCTACACCTTC.